Each of the 7 T cell receptor beta chains below was sequenced from the same sample in a study of PD-1 blockade in classical Hodgkin lymphoma. Repertoires were generated with immunoSEQ multiplex PCR, while TCRdb's copy carries only in-frame clones and drops some. This table holds about 63,000 clones, approximately 90% found once. Each and every patient relapsed after autologous stem cell transplantation, and patients got differing brentuximab vedotin exposure. The sequences come from peripheral blood mononuclear cells (PBMCs), collected before the second cycle of nivolumab. All receptors come from a human donor with classical Hodgkin lymphoma.

This chain connects TRBV28 to TRBJ1-1; 7 bases agree with TRBD1. This CDR3 is 17 amino acids long. The V gene end was trimmed by 5 bases and the J gene end by 1 base; junction bases not matched to a gene: 13. Germline V gives CDR1 MDHEN, CDR2 SYDVKM. CDR3 protein: CASSRYERGRRNTEAFF. The DNA of the CDR3 is TGTGCCAGCAGTCGTTACGAAAGGGGGCGCAGGAACACTGAAGCTTTCTTT.

The rearrangement uses TRBV30 and TRBJ1-6; TRBD1 aligns across 8 bases. CDR3 length: 11 amino acids. V lost 5 bases, J lost 10 bases, and 1 base stayed unmatched. CDR1 and CDR2 from the germline V gene are GTSNPN and SVGIG (reference sequence). CDR3 nucleotide sequence: TGTGCCTGGGACAGGGGATCACCCCTCCACTTT. Translated: CAWDRGSPLHF. The variable domain in full, with the rest retrieved from reference TRBV30 and TRBJ1-6, is SQTIHQWPATLVQPVGSPLSLECTVEGTSNPNLYWYRQAAGRGLQLLFYSVGIGQISSEVPQNLSASRPQDRQFILSSKKLLLSDSGFYLCAWDRGSPLHFGNGTRLTVT.

The V and J genes are TRBV2 and TRBJ1-2; no reliable D call. CDR3 length equals 13 residues. CDR1 SNHLY and CDR2 FYNNEI come from the germline V gene. V shed 7 bases and J shed 5 bases, with 14 bases lying between them. The CDR3 loop is CASKLDLGYGYTF. The CDR3 nucleotides read TGTGCCAGCAAATTAGACTTAGGATATGGCTACACCTTC.

This clone turned up a few times. This rearrangement joins TRBV10-1 to TRBJ1-5; D gene ambiguous. Trimming shortened V by 5 bases and J by 4 bases, and 9 bases separated the two germline ends. CDR1 WNHNN and CDR2 SYGVQD come from the germline V gene (reference sequence). This CDR3 is 13 amino acids long. DNA for the CDR3: TGCGCCAGCAGTCAATCATCTAATCAGCCCCAGCATTTT. Amino acid sequence: CASSQSSNQPQHF.

J is TRBJ2-2 and V is TRBV27; a weak D match, TRBD1 (5 bases). Germline V gene sequence: CDR1 MNHEY, CDR2 SMNVEV (reference sequence). Deletions cut 3 bases from V and 6 bases from J, with 8 bases between. This CDR3 comprises 13 residues. The DNA for the CDR3 is TGTGCCAGCAGTTTGACAGCAGCCGGGGAGCTGTTTTTT. Translation gives CASSLTAAGELFF.

The CDR3 region has the DNA TGTGCCAGCAGCCCGGACCGAAGCGGCACTGAAGCTTTCTTT. This gives the protein CASSPDRSGTEAFF. J is TRBJ1-1 and V is TRBV7-9; D unresolved. This CDR3 spans 14 amino acids. Germline loops: CDR1 SEHNR, CDR2 FQNEAQ (reference sequence). V was shortened by 5 bases and J by 4 bases, with 14 bases between the two germline ends.

The rearrangement links TRBV6-5 to TRBJ2-7; D is unresolved. With 2 bases removed from V and 2 bases from J, the gap between germline ends came to 13 bases. This CDR3 comprises 15 residues. Germline V gene sequence: CDR1 MNHEY, CDR2 SVGAGI. The CDR3 bases are TGTGCCAGCAGTTACGGGAAAGCCTCTACCTACGAGCAGTACTTC. Translation: CASSYGKASTYEQYF.